The rows below give T cell receptor beta chains drawn from one sample of a study of T-cell memory formation after mild COVID-19. TCRdb passed the 5' RACE reads through MiXCR, listing each CDR3 protein once. The table records about 340,000 distinct CDR3 sequences, more than 15% of them present only once. Sequences were obtained from PBMCs or a T cell subset sorted from them (not recorded which). The receptor set was obtained from a man aged 18 to 29 who had mild COVID-19 (a few samples of this study predate the infection). Cell type and time point are not known. Both conserved end residues are part of each CDR3. D genes are given only for firm matches. The size of a clone is reported for some rows only, either as once, few or many, or as a class for expanded clones.

J | V | D | size | CDR3 | DNA
TRBJ2-3 | TRBV9 | . | few | CASSVVRGRQYF | TGTGCCAGCAGCGTAGTTCGAGGGAGGCAGTATTTT
TRBJ2-2 | TRBV5-1 | TRBD2 | many | CASRPSGGLNTGELFF | TGCGCCAGCAGACCGAGCGGGGGCCTGAACACCGGGGAGCTGTTTTTT
TRBJ2-2 | TRBV7-3 | . | . | CASSPGLPTGELFF | TGTGCCAGCAGCCCGGGACTCCCCACCGGGGAGCTGTTTTTT
TRBJ2-1 | TRBV7-9 | TRBD2 | . | CASSTGTSSDEQFF | TGTGCCAGCAGCACCGGGACTAGTTCCGATGAGCAGTTCTTC
TRBJ2-2 | TRBV2 | . | . | CASSEGRGFGELFF | TGTGCCAGCAGTGAAGGGAGGGGCTTCGGGGAGCTGTTTTTT
TRBJ2-2 | TRBV5-1 | TRBD1 | . | CASSLVQGEYAGELFF | TGCGCCAGCAGCTTGGTACAGGGGGAATACGCCGGGGAGCTGTTTTTT
TRBJ2-3 | TRBV27 | TRBD2 | . | CASRLTSGYTDTQYF | TGTGCCAGCCGATTGACTAGCGGCTACACAGATACGCAGTATTTT
TRBJ1-5 | TRBV10-3 | . | . | CAISDLDGGNQPQHF | TGTGCCATCAGTGATCTGGATGGTGGTAATCAGCCCCAGCATTTT
TRBJ2-3 | TRBV6-5 | TRBD1 | . | CASSSQGAEDTQYF | TGTGCCAGCAGTTCACAGGGGGCCGAAGATACGCAGTATTTT
TRBJ2-7 | TRBV6-2/TRBV6-3 | . | many | CASSYRWAYEQYF | TGTGCCAGCAGTTACAGGTGGGCCTACGAGCAGTACTTC
TRBJ1-2 | TRBV6-1 | TRBD1 | . | CASSEYRQGNSTF | TGTGCCAGCAGTGAATACCGACAGGGTAATTCCACCTTC
TRBJ2-3 | TRBV3-1 | . | . | CASSLYSGSWGTDTQYF | TGTGCCAGCAGCCTATACTCCGGGTCCTGGGGCACAGATACGCAGTATTTT
TRBJ1-2 | TRBV6-6 | . | . | CASSYGQPHYTF | TGTGCCAGCAGTTACGGGCAGCCCCACTACACCTTC
TRBJ2-1 | TRBV7-2 | . | many | CASSLAPSTSSYNEQFF | TGTGCCAGCAGCTTAGCGCCGTCGACAAGCTCCTACAATGAGCAGTTCTTC
TRBJ2-3 | TRBV9 | . | . | CASSVEGTHTDTQYF | TGTGCCAGCAGCGTGGAGGGGACCCACACAGATACGCAGTATTTT
TRBJ1-2 | TRBV12-3/TRBV12-4 | TRBD1 | . | CASSLTGPNYGYTF | TGTGCCAGCAGCCTGACAGGGCCAAACTATGGCTACACCTTC
TRBJ2-5 | TRBV5-1 | TRBD1 | . | CASRVQGAETQYF | TGCGCCAGCAGGGTACAGGGGGCGGAGACCCAGTACTTC
TRBJ1-2 | TRBV7-9 | . | few | CASTSPQGRGYTF | TGTGCCAGCACCTCCCCCCAGGGTCGAGGCTACACCTTC
TRBJ1-4 | TRBV5-1 | . | . | CASSYGGVVEKLFF | TGCGCCAGCAGCTACGGGGGGGTTGTCGAAAAACTGTTTTTT
TRBJ2-5 | TRBV12-5 | . | few | CASGFGEETQYF | TGTGCTAGTGGTTTTGGGGAGGAGACCCAGTACTTC
TRBJ1-5 | TRBV4-1 | . | few | CASSQRGARQPQHF | TGCGCCAGCAGCCAGCGGGGGGCGAGACAGCCCCAGCATTTT
TRBJ1-1 | TRBV5-1 | . | few | CASSQRRETEAFF | TGCGCCAGCAGTCAACGAAGGGAAACTGAAGCTTTCTTT
TRBJ2-2 | TRBV4-2 | TRBD2 | many | CASSRTSTGELFF | TGTGCCAGCAGCCGGACTAGCACCGGGGAGCTGTTTTTT
TRBJ1-5 | TRBV27 | . | once | CASSLAQGNQPQHF | TGTGCCAGCAGTTTGGCACAGGGCAATCAGCCCCAGCATTTT
TRBJ2-7 | TRBV6-5 | . | few | CASSYRSGEQYF | TGTGCCAGCAGTTACCGATCGGGCGAGCAGTACTTC
TRBJ1-1 | TRBV4-3 | . | . | CASSQESTTEAFF | TGCGCCAGCAGCCAAGAGTCGACCACTGAAGCTTTCTTT
TRBJ2-5 | TRBV20-1 | TRBD2 | . | CSAARGGLETQYF | TGCAGTGCTGCCCGGGGGGGCTTGGAGACCCAGTACTTC
TRBJ2-3 | TRBV20-1 | . | . | CSARITGHVSDTQYF | TGCAGTGCTAGAATAACCGGACACGTAAGCGATACGCAGTATTTT
TRBJ2-3 | TRBV5-1 | . | . | CASNRGGPNTQYF | TGCGCCAGCAATAGGGGAGGCCCAAATACGCAGTATTTT
TRBJ2-5 | TRBV7-9 | . | . | CASSLSVKGKTQYF | TGTGCCAGCAGCTTATCGGTTAAGGGGAAGACCCAGTACTTC
TRBJ1-6 | TRBV11-2 | . | few | CASSLGGYYNSPLHF | TGTGCCAGCAGCTTAGGGGGGTACTATAATTCACCCCTCCACTTT
TRBJ1-2 | TRBV6-2/TRBV6-3 | . | few | CASTDTEPYGYTF | TGTGCCAGCACCGACACGGAACCCTATGGCTACACCTTC
TRBJ1-2 | TRBV5-1 | TRBD1 | . | CASSSGQGKHDGYTF | TGCGCCAGCAGCTCCGGACAGGGAAAGCATGATGGCTACACCTTC
TRBJ2-2 | TRBV27 | . | . | CASRGLRDTGELFF | TGTGCCAGCAGGGGACTCAGGGACACCGGGGAGCTGTTTTTT
TRBJ2-7 | TRBV7-2 | TRBD1 | few | CASSLGGTANEQYF | TGTGCCAGCAGCTTAGGGGGGACAGCAAACGAGCAGTACTTC
TRBJ1-1 | TRBV7-9 | TRBD1 | . | CASSPGTGLTEAFF | TGTGCCAGCAGCCCCGGGACAGGGCTCACTGAAGCTTTCTTT
TRBJ1-1 | TRBV7-2 | . | . | CASSPGVEAFF | TGTGCCAGCAGCCCAGGCGTGGAAGCTTTCTTT
TRBJ2-5 | TRBV5-1 | . | few | CASRRDIPTQETQYF | TGCGCCAGCAGGAGGGACATCCCCACACAAGAGACCCAGTACTTC
TRBJ2-3 | TRBV7-2 | . | few | CASSKTRLLRGSTDTQYF | TGTGCCAGCAGCAAAACGCGCCTTTTGAGGGGAAGCACAGATACGCAGTATTTT
TRBJ1-3 | TRBV12-3/TRBV12-4 | . | . | CASSPSSSRNTIYF | TGTGCCAGCAGTCCGTCGTCGTCGAGAAACACCATATATTTT
TRBJ1-6 | TRBV7-2 | . | few | CASSPGTAWGSPLHF | TGTGCCAGCAGCCCGGGGACCGCTTGGGGATCACCCCTCCACTTT
TRBJ2-3 | TRBV6-6 | TRBD2 | few | CASSPDLAGRADTQYF | TGTGCCAGCAGCCCCGACCTAGCGGGGAGAGCAGATACGCAGTATTTT
TRBJ2-5 | TRBV6-5 | TRBD2 | . | CASTQSSGGGLGTQYF | TGTGCCAGCACCCAATCTAGCGGGGGGGGATTGGGGACCCAGTACTTC
TRBJ2-3 | TRBV3-1 | . | few | CASSLTSSEDTQYF | TGTGCCAGCAGCCTTACTAGCTCCGAAGATACGCAGTATTTT
TRBJ1-6 | TRBV19 | . | few | CASSTWTRRSPLHF | TGTGCCAGTAGTACGTGGACTCGGAGATCACCCCTCCACTTT
TRBJ2-1 | TRBV7-9 | . | . | CASSFRDGEQFF | TGTGCCAGCAGCTTCAGGGATGGTGAGCAGTTCTTC
TRBJ2-2 | TRBV4-1 | . | few | CASSQVQAAGELFF | TGCGCCAGCAGCCAAGTCCAGGCTGCCGGGGAGCTGTTTTTT
TRBJ2-2 | TRBV4-1 | TRBD1 | . | CASSPGGFNTGELFF | TGCGCCAGCAGCCCAGGGGGCTTCAACACCGGGGAGCTGTTTTTT
TRBJ1-6 | TRBV20-1 | . | . | CSASGQGHSPLHF | TGCAGTGCTAGTGGTCAGGGACATTCACCCCTCCACTTT
TRBJ1-4 | TRBV11-2 | . | . | CASSPMGMEPNEKLFF | TGTGCCAGCAGCCCCATGGGAATGGAGCCTAATGAAAAACTGTTTTTT
TRBJ1-3 | TRBV5-1 | . | few | CASSGGTELSGNTIYF | TGCGCCAGCAGCGGGGGGACGGAGCTCTCTGGAAACACCATATATTTT
TRBJ1-1 | TRBV29-1 | . | . | CSVERGRATEAFF | TGCAGCGTTGAACGGGGTAGGGCCACTGAAGCTTTCTTT
TRBJ2-3 | TRBV6-5 | . | . | CASSFIGPASTDTQYF | TGTGCCAGCAGTTTCATAGGTCCCGCTAGCACAGATACGCAGTATTTT
TRBJ2-7 | TRBV5-1 | TRBD1 | few | CASSATTGAFYEQYF | TGCGCCAGCAGCGCCACGACAGGGGCCTTCTACGAGCAGTACTTC
TRBJ1-1 | TRBV6-5 | TRBD1 | few | CASSYQGQANTEAFF | TGTGCCAGCAGTTACCAGGGACAGGCGAACACTGAAGCTTTCTTT
TRBJ2-3 | TRBV6-2/TRBV6-3 | . | . | CASSYSVVDLTRTDTQYF | TGTGCCAGCAGTTACTCTGTTGTCGACCTTACCCGCACAGATACGCAGTATTTT